The clone carrying this TCR beta chain showed up many times. Its matching antigen is unknown. CDR3 length equals 16 residues. V was pared by 0 bases and J by 1 base, with 1 base of the junction left unmatched. The germline V gene encodes CDR1 MNHEY and CDR2 SVGAGI. The data belong to a study of T cells in Graves' hyperthyroidism and ophthalmopathy. Using RNA transcripts as the source, TCR beta CDR3 regions were amplified. The HTBI primer set drove a first-round RT-PCR of the TCR CDR3. TCRdb used MiXCR to reprocess the multiplex PCR reads, holding one entry per CDR3 protein. Among 500,000 or so distinct CDR3 sequences listed, more than 15% were seen once. General study results and limits: In the analysis, a 13 V-J model separated ophthalmopathy from stable hyperthyroidism. Most clonotypes that expanded in the thyroid above 0.001 also showed up in blood.

Ophthalmopathy patients had Clinical Activity Score at least 3, NOSPECS grade at least 4, duration under 3 months. What was sequenced was blood. This clonotype was obtained from a woman aged 18-30 years with Graves' ophthalmopathy. This chain uses TRBV6-5 with TRBJ2-1; 9 bases are a match to TRBD2. CDR3: CASSYSAGGSYNEQFF. The CDR3 coding sequence is TGTGCCAGCAGTTACTCAGCGGGAGGTTCCTACAATGAGCAGTTCTTC.